This T cell receptor (beta chain) was sequenced for a study of blood T cells in healthy people across ages (dated by TCRdb to between 2014 and 2017). Looking at the study overall: In model experiments, template switching captured roughly one uniquely barcoded TCR beta cDNA molecule for every two T cells. To track age-related changes in TCR beta repertoire diversity, the study relied on deep sequencing normalized with unique cDNA molecular identifiers. The donors were split into four age groups: young (average 16 years), middle-aged (about 40), aged (about 56) and long-lived (approximately 80). To avoid experimental bias, donors of different ages were randomly spread across the sequencing lanes. For two donors (one aged 18 to 29 and one aged 80 or older), the study analyzed two additional independent replicas of 1 million unique cDNA reads from the same blood draw. Results the study describes overall, beyond this receptor: Estimates of total diversity based on one million sequenced T cells were regarded as lower bounds and as underestimates. Compared with the aged group, the long-lived group had more naive CD4+ T cells, fewer expanded clones and increased TCR diversity, a pattern suggesting age selection. Donor CMV infection status was unknown, potentially confounding age-related changes in expanded clonotypes. As age increased, observed TCR beta diversity per million T cells dropped in a roughly linear way, and a significant reduction was already evident by age 40. Since profiling was done on bulk unsorted PBMCs, naive and antigen-experienced compartments could not be conclusively compared. A strong correlation was found between observed TCR beta diversity and the percentage of naive T cells measured by flow cytometry.

Systemically healthy Caucasian individuals from Russia, about 38 in total and aged about 6 to 100 years, were included as donors. Ten milliliters of peripheral blood were drawn from each donor into EDTA-treated Vacutainer tubes. PBMCs were isolated by Ficoll-Paque density-gradient centrifugation, with at least 7 million obtained per sample. Total RNA, at least 6 micrograms per sample, was extracted from PBMCs with Trizol reagent. For every donor, an aliquot of PBMCs went through flow cytometry to measure the percentages of naive CD45RAhigh/CD27high T cells. Including cysteine and phenylalanine, the CDR3 has 13 amino acids. The sequence is cut down to CDR3 DNA, 39 bases in frame from base 1. The germline V gene encodes CDR1 SGHNT and CDR2 YENEEA. Trimming takes 5 bases from V and 2 bases from J, and the germline ends sit 8 bases apart. Only a few counts were recorded for this clonotype. Its binding antigen is unknown. Per-base qualities were not stored, and no clone one base away is much larger.

The method was 5' RACE. Reads for this sample came from an Illumina HiSeq 2500. A second PCR of roughly 6 to 12 cycles was run with a J-beta primer mix and a sample-barcoded 5' primer. Each TCR beta cDNA molecule received a unique molecular identifier from a template-switch 5' adaptor carrying 12 random nucleotides. Each sample yielded at least 3 million CDR3-containing paired-end reads. All of the RNA was converted into first-strand cDNA using the Mint cDNA synthesis kit, with a TRBC-specific oligonucleotide serving as the primer. Following uracil-DNA glycosylase treatment, a first 18-cycle PCR with universal primers M1SS and BC2_uni_R was performed on all cDNA. The published analysis was carried out like this. Each sample was normalized by randomly selecting 1 million high-quality reads, each carrying a distinct molecular identifier. Reads sharing molecular identifiers were discarded rather than binned into consensus sequences. CDR3 identification, clonotype clustering and error correction used MiTCR with a Q25 quality threshold and the strictest error-elimination algorithm. A nonparametric unseen species model with Euler transformation was used to estimate lower-bound total TCR beta diversity. TCRdb trimmed public reads at Q25 via fastp, called clones via MiXCR and kept in-frame beta chains. Rows are combined by CDR3 protein, so each entry shows the most common genes and DNA. The V and J calls were determined by TCRdb, not by the authors. A total of 800,000 to 950,000 distinct CDR3 sequences appear in this sample, roughly 43% of them only once. The ten largest clones add up to roughly 13% of the sample.

The receptor chain draws on TRBV11-3 and TRBJ2-3; tentative D gene TRBD2, with 5 bases matching. This clonotype was sampled from a man under 40 in good health. The sequenced sample consisted of blood. The CDR3: CASSPGITDTQYF. The nucleotide sequence is given as TGTGCCAGCAGCCCGGGAATCACAGATACGCAGTATTTT.